The 24 T cell receptor beta chains below were found in one sample sequenced in a study of T cell repertoires in cytomegalovirus infection. TCRdb redid the calling of the reads with MiXCR, one entry per CDR3 protein. Among 210,000 or so distinct CDR3 sequences listed, roughly 6.5% were seen once. The specimen was PBMCs. Receptors were obtained from a human donor in good health (CMV status not recorded). Some clones in this sample may be carry-over from other donors' samples.

This clonotype was detected many times. The chain combines TRBV4-2 with TRBJ2-3; 7 bases are shared with TRBD2. Germline V gives CDR1 LGHNA, CDR2 YNFKEQ. V shed 0 bases and J 1 base; nucleotides not matched to a gene: 4. The CDR3 totals 16 residues. In DNA form, the CDR3 reads TGTGCCAGCAGCCAAGAGAAGCGGGGCCGCACAGATACGCAGTATTTT. Protein sequence: CASSQEKRGRTDTQYF.

At least ten counts were recorded for this clonotype. The chain couples TRBV7-2 to TRBJ1-1; 8 bases fit TRBD1. Per germline, CDR1 SGHTA and CDR2 FQGNSA. The CDR3 sequence is 13 residues long. Germline trimming cut 5 bases from V and 4 bases from J; bases unmatched to any gene: 3. CDR3 nucleotide sequence: TGTGCCAGCAGCACGGACAGGGTCACTGAAGCTTTCTTT. Its translation: CASSTDRVTEAFF. Filled out from reference TRBV7-2 and TRBJ1-1, the complete variable domain reads GAGVSQSPSNKVTEKGKDVELRCDPISGHTALYWYRQSLGQGLEFLIYFQGNSAPDKSGLPSDRFSAERTGGSVSTLTIQRTQQEDSAVYLCASSTDRVTEAFFGQGTRLTVV.

The table lists this clonotype with many counts. The chain links TRBV6-2 or TRBV6-3 to TRBJ1-2; possibly TRBD1 for D (5 bases). This CDR3 has 13 residues. V was clipped by 0 bases and J by 6 bases, with 8 bases between them. Looked up from germline, CDR1 is MNHEY and CDR2 is SVGEGT. The CDR3 protein is CASSYSTADGYTF. The CDR3 coding sequence is TGTGCCAGCAGTTACTCGACAGCGGATGGCTACACCTTC.

This clonotype was seen at least ten times. J is TRBJ2-3 and V is TRBV20-1, with TRBD2 identical over 12 bases. Germline V CDR1 and CDR2: DFQATT, SNEGSKA (reference sequence). This CDR3 is built from 15 residues. With 4 bases clipped from V and 1 base from J, the junction kept 3 bases outside the gene matches. The CDR3 DNA reads TGCAGTGCTATTAGACTAGCGGGGGGCACAGATACGCAGTATTTT. Its protein product is CSAIRLAGGTDTQYF.

This clonotype has only a few counts. This chain joins TRBV18 and TRBJ1-1; no clear D gene. Trimming cost V 4 bases and J 8 bases, with 8 bases left between them. Germline CDR1 KGHSH, CDR2 LQKENI. CDR3 length: 11 residues. CDR3 in DNA: TGTGCCAGCTCACGCCCCTCAGAAGCTTTCTTT. Translation gives CASSRPSEAFF.

This clonotype was seen at least ten times. V gene TRBV7-8 combines with J gene TRBJ2-5; TRBD2 aligns across 8 bases. J gave up 4 bases and V 2 bases, and 9 bases lay outside the gene matches. The germline V gene has CDR1 SGHVS and CDR2 FQNEAQ. This CDR3 comprises 16 residues. The CDR3, as DNA: TGTGCCAGCAGCTTAACAGCGGGGGCCCTCCTAGAGACCCAGTACTTC. This codes for CASSLTAGALLETQYF.

This clonotype occurred many times. This chain joins TRBV12-5 and TRBJ2-7; TRBD2 is a possible D gene (5 bases). The V gene's germline CDR1 is LGHNT and CDR2 FRNRAP. The CDR3 is made up of 14 amino acids. V lost 6 bases and J 6 bases, leaving 18 bases between the germline ends. The CDR3 DNA sequence: TGTGCTAGTGGCTCCTGGGCGGGCTCCCTCGAGCAGTACTTC. Amino acid sequence: CASGSWAGSLEQYF.

This clonotype was observed at least ten times. The V call is TRBV7-2, the J call TRBJ2-5; 9 nucleotides align to TRBD2. Germline V gives CDR1 SGHTA, CDR2 FQGNSA. J gave up 3 bases and V 1 base, and 6 bases lay outside the gene matches. The CDR3 totals 16 residues. CDR3 in DNA: TGTGCCAGCAGCTTAGAAGGCGGGGGGGCTGAAGAGACCCAGTACTTC. This gives the protein CASSLEGGGAEETQYF.

This clonotype was detected ten times or more. The chain carries TRBV19 and TRBJ1-1; D unresolved. The V and J ends lost 7 bases and 4 bases respectively, with 22 bases between them. Germline-derived CDR1 and CDR2 are LNHDA and SQIVND (reference sequence). CDR3 length equals 16 residues. DNA for the CDR3: TGTGCCAGTACCCAAGGGATGGCCCCCCTGGGCACTGAAGCTTTCTTT. Translating it yields CASTQGMAPLGTEAFF.

In this sample, this clonotype turned up many times. This sequence joins TRBV9 and TRBJ1-1, with no clear D. Germline loops: CDR1 SGDLS, CDR2 YYNGEE. The germline V and J ends were trimmed by 4 bases and 8 bases, with 18 bases remaining between them. The CDR3 runs to 14 residues. CDR3 region: CASSPSDRPSEAFF. CDR3 nucleotides: TGTGCCAGCAGCCCTTCGGACCGACCCTCCGAAGCTTTCTTT.

This clonotype was seen ten or more times. This rearrangement joins TRBV7-2 to TRBJ2-1; D is possibly TRBD2 (6 bases). The germline V gene encodes CDR1 SGHTA and CDR2 FQGNSA. The V gene lost 3 bases and the J gene lost 5 bases, with 11 bases spanning the gap. The CDR3 length is 14 residues. In nucleotides, the CDR3 is TGTGCCAGCAGCTTGGGGAGGACCGACAATGAGCAGTTCTTC. This codes for CASSLGRTDNEQFF.

This clonotype was counted ten times or more. This chain joins TRBV7-2 and TRBJ2-3; 8 nucleotides align to TRBD2. V dropped 4 bases and J dropped 3; count of bases not matched to a gene: 9. Germline CDR1 and CDR2: SGHTA and FQGNSA. The CDR3 runs 16 residues. The CDR3 bases are TGTGCCAGCAGCTCTCGGCGGGGGGCCGGGACAGATACGCAGTATTTT. It yields the protein CASSSRRGAGTDTQYF.

This clonotype has at least ten counts. The CDR3 DNA follows: TGTGCCAGCAGCTTCCCGCCGTGGGGGCGGGGGATAAATACGCAGTATTTT. It codes for CASSFPPWGRGINTQYF. This chain joins TRBV5-4 and TRBJ2-3, with D tentatively TRBD2 (7 bases). The CDR3 loop spans 17 amino acids. With 2 bases removed from V and 7 bases from J, the gap between germline ends came to 23 bases. Germline V gene data show CDR1 as SGHNT and CDR2 as YYREEE (reference sequence). Drawing the rest from reference TRBV5-4 and TRBJ2-3, the complete variable domain is ETGVTQSPTHLIKTRGQQVTLRCSSQSGHNTVSWYQQALGQGPQFIFQYYREEENGRGNFPPRFSGLQFPNYSSELNVNALELDDSALYLCASSFPPWGRGINTQYFGPGTRLTVL.

This clonotype was seen only a few times. This sequence joins TRBV28 and TRBJ2-1; D gene unclear. Germline V lookup: CDR1 MDHEN, CDR2 SYDVKM. The CDR3 length is 13 residues. Trimming removed 10 bases at V and 4 bases at J, with 14 bases between. The CDR3 reads CATKTSLYNEQFF. The CDR3 coding sequence is TGTGCCACCAAGACCTCTTTGTACAATGAGCAGTTCTTC.

This clonotype was found many times. The DNA for the CDR3 is TGTGCCAGCAGCGGGGACGGCGACTCTGGAAACACCATATATTTT. Its translation is CASSGDGDSGNTIYF. The V and J genes are TRBV2 and TRBJ1-3; a possible D gene is TRBD1 (5 bases). CDR3 length equals 15 residues. Germline V CDR1 and CDR2: SNHLY, FYNNEI. V was cut by 6 bases and J by 0 bases, with 12 bases left in between.

This clonotype occurred many times. This chain connects TRBV6-2 or TRBV6-3 to TRBJ2-2; tentative D call: TRBD2 (5 bases). The V and J ends lost 6 bases and 1 base respectively, with 15 bases between them. This CDR3 contains 16 residues. CDR1 is MNHEY and CDR2 is SVGEGT in the germline V gene. CDR3 coding DNA: TGTGCCAGCAGCCGTCTCATTCGGGAGAACACCGGGGAGCTGTTTTTT. Translated, it gives CASSRLIRENTGELFF.

This clonotype was seen a handful of times. This chain links TRBV9 with TRBJ1-6; D remains ambiguous. V shed 0 bases and J shed 10 bases, with 8 bases lying between them. This CDR3 has 13 residues. CDR1 is SGDLS and CDR2 is YYNGEE in the germline V gene. CDR3 protein: CASSVGGPSPLHF. As DNA, the CDR3 is TGTGCCAGCAGCGTAGGGGGTCCATCACCCCTCCACTTT.

The table lists this clonotype with many counts. The chain has TRBV29-1 and TRBJ1-2; 7 bases map to TRBD1. The trim removed 5 bases at V and 6 bases at J, leaving 9 bases unmatched. Germline V gives CDR1 SQVTM, CDR2 ANQGSEA. The CDR3 length is 13 residues. The CDR3 DNA is TGCAGCGTTACGGGGCAGGGGGTGAATGGCTACACCTTC. Protein product: CSVTGQGVNGYTF.

This clonotype was picked up many times. The J gene is TRBJ2-3, the V gene TRBV20-1, with 9 bases aligning to TRBD2. Trimming cost V 8 bases and J 6 bases; bases outside gene matches: 12. The CDR3 loop spans 14 amino acids. The germline gives CDR1 DFQATT, CDR2 SNEGSKA (reference sequence). The CDR3 loop reads CSPQLAGDGDTQYF. The CDR3 region has the DNA TGCAGTCCTCAACTAGCGGGCGACGGGGATACGCAGTATTTT.

In this sample, this clonotype turned up a few times. The rearrangement joins TRBV3-1 to TRBJ2-7, with a weak D call TRBD1 (6 bases). Germline lookup yields CDR1 LGHDT and CDR2 YNNKEL (reference sequence). The CDR3 sequence is 17 residues long. V lost 3 bases to trimming and J lost 3 bases, with 21 bases between them. The CDR3 region is CASSHRSSGTQDYEQYF. The CDR3 region has the DNA TGTGCCAGCAGCCACCGATCATCCGGGACACAAGACTACGAGCAGTACTTC.

This clonotype showed up many times. This sequence joins TRBV20-1 and TRBJ2-3, with TRBD1 as a possible D gene (6 bases). The CDR3 loop spans 15 amino acids. In germline, CDR1 is DFQATT, CDR2 SNEGSKA (reference sequence). V lost 5 bases and J lost 1, with 16 bases in between. The CDR3 DNA reads TGCAGTGCTCACGGAAGGGACATCGGCACAGATACGCAGTATTTT. Translated: CSAHGRDIGTDTQYF.

This chain uses TRBV5-1 with TRBJ2-3; no definite D call. The CDR3 runs 14 residues. Germline values: CDR1 SGHRS, CDR2 YFSETQ. Trimming pared 2 bases from V and 3 bases from J, leaving 10 bases between. CDR3: CASSFNKATDTQYF. CDR3 nucleotides: TGCGCCAGCAGCTTCAATAAGGCGACAGATACGCAGTATTTT.

The chain recombines TRBV27 with TRBJ2-2; D possibly corresponds to TRBD1 (6 bases). The V gene's germline CDR1 is MNHEY and CDR2 SMNVEV (reference sequence). The CDR3 loop spans 13 amino acids. V lost 5 bases, J lost 8 bases, and 12 bases lay in between. This chain's CDR3 is CASSTTRGGELFF. In DNA form, the CDR3 reads TGTGCCAGCAGTACGACCAGGGGAGGGGAGCTGTTTTTT.

This clonotype was seen at least ten times. The chain combines TRBV12-3 or TRBV12-4 with TRBJ2-3; D assignment may be TRBD1 or TRBD2 (5 bases each). Trimming removed 4 bases from V and 0 bases from J, with 8 bases in between. The CDR3 extends over 14 amino acids. CDR3 in DNA: TGTGCCAGCAGTTGGGGGACGAGCACAGATACGCAGTATTTT. Its translation: CASSWGTSTDTQYF.